This T cell receptor (beta chain) was retrieved from a study of T cell repertoires in aging, cancer and after chemotherapy. A mixed TRB-A/B primer pool amplified rearranged TRB by multiplex touch-down PCR. Each CDR3 protein is one row after TCRdb ran MiXCR on the multiplex PCR reads. The table lists some 4,500 distinct CDR3 sequences, 55% to 70% of them singletons. The CDR3 is made up of 13 amino acids. Germline CDR1 reads MGHDK; CDR2 reads SYGVNS. Trimming removed 6 bases at V and 3 bases at J, with 9 bases between. The template was genomic DNA from peripheral blood, not RNA. Sequencing input: blood. The chain carries TRBV25-1 and TRBJ1-5, with TRBD1 as a possible D gene (6 bases). The clonotype comes from a human donor with a solid tumor. The CDR3, as DNA: TGTGCCAGCAGCCAGGGGCCCAATCAGCCCCAGCATTTT. Translation gives CASSQGPNQPQHF.